The 26 T cell receptor beta chains reported below all come from one sample, sequenced in a study of blood T cell repertoires in COVID-19. Repertoires were generated with immunoSEQ multiplex PCR, while TCRdb's copy carries only in-frame clones and drops some. The sample consists of about 130,000 clones, about 76% of them appearing once. The sequencing input was peripheral blood. The origin of the receptors is a man older than 75 with acute or convalescent COVID-19.

The count of this clone is one. V is TRBV29-1 and J is TRBJ2-3; 9 nucleotides align to TRBD1. The junction had 11 bases not matched to a gene; V was cut back by 7 bases and J by 3 bases. This CDR3 spans 15 amino acids. CDR1 SQVTM and CDR2 ANQGSEA come from the germline V gene. CDR3 sequence (DNA): TGCAGCGCCTGGGGGTCACAGGGGGCTACAGATACGCAGTATTTT. Protein: CSAWGSQGATDTQYF.

The V and J genes are TRBV5-4 and TRBJ2-5; 8 bases map to TRBD1. CDR1 and CDR2 (germline): SGHNT, YYREEE (reference sequence). There are 15 residues in the CDR3. V shed 4 bases and J 0 bases; nucleotides not matched to a gene: 5. CDR3 DNA sequence: TGTGCCAGCAGCCGGACAGGGAAAGACCAAGAGACCCAGTACTTC. It codes for CASSRTGKDQETQYF. The variable domain in full, completed from reference TRBV5-4 and TRBJ2-5, reads ETGVTQSPTHLIKTRGQQVTLRCSSQSGHNTVSWYQQALGQGPQFIFQYYREEENGRGNFPPRFSGLQFPNYSSELNVNALELDDSALYLCASSRTGKDQETQYFGPGTRLLVL.

The rearrangement joins TRBV5-1 to TRBJ2-5, with D possibly matching TRBD1 (5 bases). CDR3 length: 12 amino acids. V lost 4 bases, J lost 5 bases, and 9 bases lay in between. CDR1 and CDR2 (germline): SGHRS, YFSETQ. The CDR3 DNA sequence: TGCGCCAGCAGCCAGGGTGGGGAGACCCAGTACTTC. It is translated as CASSQGGETQYF.

The chain carries TRBV7-9 and TRBJ2-6, with D hard to call. The CDR3 extends over 14 amino acids. V dropped 3 bases and J dropped 0 bases, with 3 bases sitting between them. The germline V gene has CDR1 SEHNR and CDR2 FQNEAQ (reference sequence). CDR3 bases: TGTGCCAGCAGCTTCGGCTCTGGGGCCAACGTCCTGACTTTC. Protein product: CASSFGSGANVLTF.

DNA of the CDR3: TGTGCCAGCAGCCCCCGCGGGACAGATTTTAGCAATCAGCCCCAGCATTTT. Amino acid sequence: CASSPRGTDFSNQPQHF. This chain joins TRBV7-2 and TRBJ1-5; 7 positions match TRBD1. The length of the CDR3 is 17 residues. V shed 5 bases and J 0 bases; nucleotides not matched to a gene: 10. CDR1 and CDR2 from the germline V gene are SGHTA and FQGNSA.

The V gene is TRBV12-3 or TRBV12-4, the J gene TRBJ1-2; no firm D call. V was clipped by 3 bases and J by 10 bases, with 12 bases between them. This CDR3 has 12 residues. In DNA, the CDR3 is TGTGCCAGCAGTTTTGGAAGCGTTGACTACACCTTC. The encoded protein is CASSFGSVDYTF.

There are many counts of this clone. The chain uses TRBV20-1 and TRBJ1-4; no definite D call. Trimming took off 3 bases at V and 5 bases at J, with 4 bases between the two ends. This CDR3 is 11 amino acids long. CDR1 is DFQATT, CDR2 SNEGSKA, per germline (reference sequence). The CDR3: CSASTNEKLFF. The CDR3 nucleotides are TGCAGTGCTAGTACAAATGAAAAACTGTTTTTT.

This clone was counted once. V is TRBV7-2 and J is TRBJ1-4; maybe TRBD1 (5 bases). Trimming left V 0 bases short and J 4 bases short, with 12 bases between. Germline loops: CDR1 SGHTA, CDR2 FQGNSA. The CDR3 is 16 amino acids. The CDR3 nucleotides are TGTGCCAGCAGCTTAGCGGGGCGGACCGATAATGAAAAACTGTTTTTT. Its protein is CASSLAGRTDNEKLFF.

This chain connects TRBV6-5 to TRBJ1-1; 8 bases fit TRBD1. Germline lookup yields CDR1 MNHEY and CDR2 SVGAGI. V lost 5 bases, J lost 3 bases, and 8 bases stayed unmatched. The CDR3 runs 15 residues. The CDR3 protein is CASSMTGEYHTEAFF. The CDR3 coding sequence is TGTGCCAGCAGTATGACAGGGGAGTACCACACTGAAGCTTTCTTT.

This clone was seen only once. The V gene is TRBV7-2, the J gene TRBJ1-5, with D unresolved. The V end lost 0 bases, the J end lost 7 bases, and 13 bases lay between the germline ends. This CDR3 contains 15 residues. Germline V gene lookup returns CDR1 SGHTA and CDR2 FQGNSA. The CDR3 region has the DNA TGTGCCAGCAGCTTAGCCTTCGGGGTGGGACAGCCCCAGCATTTT. It encodes CASSLAFGVGQPQHF.

The CDR3 nucleotides are TGTGCCAGCAGCGTAGCCGGGACACCGGGCACTGAAGCTTTCTTT. The encoded protein is CASSVAGTPGTEAFF. J is TRBJ1-1 and V is TRBV9; D is possibly TRBD1 (6 bases). Germline V gene data show CDR1 as SGDLS and CDR2 as YYNGEE. The CDR3 extends over 15 amino acids. V lost 0 bases and J 4 bases, leaving 13 bases between the germline ends.

This chain links TRBV2 with TRBJ2-7; 7 bases align to TRBD1. The CDR3 has 15 residues. V shed 8 bases and J 0 bases; nucleotides not matched to a gene: 10. From germline, CDR1 is SNHLY and CDR2 FYNNEI. CDR3 protein: CASARQGESSYEQYF. The CDR3 nucleotides read TGTGCCAGCGCAAGACAGGGCGAGAGCTCCTACGAGCAGTACTTC.

This clone turned up a few times. This chain connects TRBV5-1 to TRBJ2-7; D may be TRBD1 (6 bases). There are 14 residues in the CDR3. Trimming cost V 5 bases and J 2 bases, with 14 bases left between them. The V gene's germline CDR1 is SGHRS and CDR2 YFSETQ. The CDR3 region is CASRRQDGAYEQYF. The CDR3, as DNA: TGCGCCAGCAGGCGACAGGACGGGGCCTACGAGCAGTACTTC.

DNA for the CDR3: TGCGCCAGCAGCGCGGGGACGGCACAAGAGACCCAGTACTTC. Protein: CASSAGTAQETQYF. The chain couples TRBV5-1 to TRBJ2-5; D is possibly TRBD2 (6 bases). This CDR3 region has 14 residues. Germline CDR1 SGHRS, CDR2 YFSETQ. V lost 4 bases and J lost 2, with 12 bases in between.

The chain joins TRBV10-2 to TRBJ1-6; D ambiguous. This CDR3 contains 14 residues. V lost 6 bases and J lost 5, with 11 bases in between. In germline, CDR1 is WSHSY, CDR2 SAAADI. The CDR3 nucleotides are TGCGCCAGCAGCTCGGACGGGGATAATTCACCCCTCCACTTT. Its translation: CASSSDGDNSPLHF.

The chain is built from TRBV24-1 and TRBJ2-3; 10 bases are a match to TRBD2. CDR3 length: 15 amino acids. CDR1 is KGHDR, CDR2 SFDVKD, per germline. V was clipped by 3 bases and J by 3 bases; unmatched bases: 2. CDR3 sequence reads: CATSDRGLATDTQYF. As DNA, the CDR3 is TGTGCCACCAGTGATCGGGGACTAGCGACAGATACGCAGTATTTT.

The chain joins TRBV6-5 to TRBJ1-5; 8 bases agree with TRBD1. Germline V gives CDR1 MNHEY, CDR2 SVGAGI. V lost 8 bases to trimming and J lost 7 bases; unmatched junction nucleotides: 7. The CDR3 contains 13 residues. In nucleotides, the CDR3 is TGTGCCAGCGCTGACAGGGGTCGGCAGCCCCAGCATTTT. Protein: CASADRGRQPQHF.

The chain carries TRBV11-2 and TRBJ2-5, with 10 bases aligning to TRBD2. Germline loops: CDR1 SGHAT, CDR2 FQNNGV. This CDR3 has 15 residues. The junction had 7 bases not matched to a gene; V was cut back by 5 bases and J by 4 bases. CDR3 sequence: CASSLSGGAVETQYF. In DNA, the CDR3 is TGTGCCAGCAGCCTGAGCGGGGGGGCCGTAGAGACCCAGTACTTC.

The CDR3, as DNA: TGTGCCAGCAGCCTGGACAATTACGCCACCTTC. Its translation: CASSLDNYATF. V gene TRBV6-5 combines with J gene TRBJ1-2, with a weak D call TRBD1 (5 bases). Germline loops: CDR1 MNHEY, CDR2 SVGAGI. The CDR3 sequence is 11 residues long. Trimming cost V 6 bases and J 13 bases, with 15 bases left between them.

This clone was detected only once. The chain joins TRBV7-2 to TRBJ2-1; 7 bases are a match to TRBD1. V trimming: 5 bases; J trimming: 5 bases; junction bases outside the gene matches: 3. CDR1 SGHTA and CDR2 FQGNSA come from the germline V gene. The length of the CDR3 is 13 residues. The CDR3 DNA follows: TGTGCCAGCAGCCAAGACAGGGACAATGAGCAGTTCTTC. This sequence encodes CASSQDRDNEQFF. The full variable domain, with the rest looked up from reference TRBV7-2 and TRBJ2-1, is GAGVSQSPSNKVTEKGKDVELRCDPISGHTALYWYRQSLGQGLEFLIYFQGNSAPDKSGLPSDRFSAERTGGSVSTLTIQRTQQEDSAVYLCASSQDRDNEQFFGPGTRLTVL.

The rearrangement uses TRBV2 and TRBJ2-5, with TRBD2 matching over 8 bases. CDR1 and CDR2 from the germline V gene are SNHLY and FYNNEI. J lost 4 bases, V lost 6 bases, and 7 bases had no gene match. CDR3 length: 14 residues. CDR3 in amino acids: CASRGRRGGETQYF. CDR3 bases: TGTGCCAGCAGAGGTAGACGGGGGGGAGAGACCCAGTACTTC.

The rearrangement uses TRBV7-9 and TRBJ2-7, with D perhaps TRBD2 (5 bases). The CDR3 is made up of 14 amino acids. The germline V and J ends were trimmed by 1 base and 1 base, with 8 bases remaining between them. Germline CDR1 SEHNR, CDR2 FQNEAQ (reference sequence). The DNA for the CDR3 is TGTGCCAGCAGCTTAGTTCGGGATTCCTACGAGCAGTACTTC. Its protein product is CASSLVRDSYEQYF.

V and J are TRBV7-9 and TRBJ1-2; D remains ambiguous. V dropped 5 bases and J dropped 8 bases, with 12 bases sitting between them. The CDR3 spans 12 residues. From germline, CDR1 is SEHNR and CDR2 FQNEAQ (reference sequence). The DNA of the CDR3 is TGTGCCAGCAGCCAGACTGATCGGGGCTACACCTTC. Amino acids: CASSQTDRGYTF.

The V gene is TRBV5-8, the J gene TRBJ1-1; D possibly corresponds to TRBD1 (6 bases). Germline V gene sequence: CDR1 SGHTS, CDR2 YDEGEE. Trimming shortened V by 7 bases and J by 3 bases, and 7 bases separated the two germline ends. This CDR3 contains 11 residues. The CDR3 spells CASGQYTEAFF. CDR3 nucleotides: TGTGCCAGCGGACAGTACACTGAAGCTTTCTTT.

The chain links TRBV15 to TRBJ2-5, with D possibly TRBD2 on 7 matching bases. V shed 9 bases and J shed 5 bases, with 16 bases lying between them. Germline CDR1 reads LNHNV; CDR2 reads YYDKDF (reference sequence). CDR3 length: 13 amino acids. CDR3 protein: CATGRGPGETQYF. The CDR3 region has the DNA TGTGCCACGGGGCGGGGGCCGGGGGAGACCCAGTACTTC.

The chain links TRBV10-3 to TRBJ1-2; the match to TRBD1 covers 12 bases. Per germline, CDR1 ENHRY and CDR2 SYGVKD. V dropped 6 bases and J dropped 7; count of bases not matched to a gene: 6. The CDR3 is 14 residues long. CDR3 sequence (DNA): TGTGCCATCAGGACGGGACAGGGGGCGAGTGGCTACACCTTC. Encoded protein: CAIRTGQGASGYTF.